The sequence of this T cell receptor (beta chain) was determined in a study of Ad26.COV2.S vaccination and SARS-CoV-2 variants. General observations from the study: The authors reported substantial breadth in spike-specific CD8+ and CD4+ T cell responses after vaccination. Similar non-spike TCR breadth was seen in vaccine and placebo recipients.

The CDR3 extends over 14 amino acids. Per the germline V gene, CDR1 is SGHAT and CDR2 is FQNNGV. Trimming pared 1 base from V and 4 bases from J, leaving 7 bases between. Treatment indicated: approximately 18 received Ad26.COV2.S at low or high dose, single or two shots; about 5 received placebo; per-sample allocation not given. On day 63 after the first injection, vaccine and placebo recipients gave samples. The individual, an adult aged 18-55 years, was a donor in Boston. Here immunoSEQ multiplex PCR was the method, and the copy in TCRdb shows in-frame clones only, minus some. The repertoire holds roughly 700,000 clones, around 90% seen once, with approximately 1.5% in the top ten. This clone was picked up one time. Its antigen remains unidentified. Distinct nucleotide sequences in the sample also encode this CDR3.

This receptor was obtained from a person between 18 and 60 years old who received the Ad26.COV2.S COVID-19 vaccine or a placebo. The source material was peripheral blood, sampled in a trial of Ad26.COV2.S vaccine versus placebo. The chain links TRBV11-2 to TRBJ2-2; D remains unclear. CDR3 in amino acids: CASSLAFGTGELFF. The CDR3 coding sequence is TGTGCCAGCAGCTTAGCCTTTGGCACCGGGGAGCTGTTTTTT.